A single sample is the source of the 25 T cell receptor beta chains below, sequenced in a study of cytomegalovirus exposure and HLA in healthy donors. Primers: 60 Vbeta forward and 13 Jbeta reverse. TCRdb keeps only in-frame clones here, not all; method: immunoSEQ multiplex PCR. The table has 120,000 to 150,000 clones, roughly 80% seen once; the top ten hold about 1.6%. The specimen sequenced was PBMCs. The receptors here all came from a female donor in good health and CMV-seronegative.

This clone was seen once. V gene TRBV21-1 combines with J gene TRBJ2-1; the table's D call, TRBD2, was not checked against the DNA. TRBV21-1 is a pseudogene. The CDR3 extends over 17 amino acids. The CDR3 loop reads CASMEVADSLVYNEQFF. CDR3 coding DNA: TGTGCCAGCATGGAGGTAGCGGACTCCCTAGTATACAATGAGCAGTTCTTC.

This clone was detected once. This rearrangement joins TRBV6-1 to TRBJ1-4; D remains ambiguous. The V end was cut by 5 bases, the J end by 11 bases, with 18 bases between. The CDR3 consists of 14 residues. Germline loops: CDR1 MNHNS, CDR2 SASEGT. For the CDR3, the DNA is TGTGCCAGCAGTACCTTGGTCGGTCTTGAGAAACTGTTTTTT. Its translation is CASSTLVGLEKLFF.

The gene calls are TRBV19 and TRBJ2-7; tentatively, D is TRBD2 (5 bases). Deletions cut 5 bases from V and 1 base from J, with 12 bases between. The length of the CDR3 is 14 residues. CDR1 LNHDA and CDR2 SQIVND come from the germline V gene (reference sequence). The CDR3 DNA is TGTGCCAGTAGTGGGTTAGCGCAATCCTACGAGCAGTACTTC. The encoded protein is CASSGLAQSYEQYF.

J is TRBJ2-5 and V is TRBV7-3; D perhaps matches TRBD2 (6 bases). The germline V gene encodes CDR1 SGHTA and CDR2 FQGTGA. The CDR3 loop spans 14 amino acids. With 5 bases removed from V and 3 bases from J, the gap between germline ends came to 13 bases. Written as DNA, the CDR3 is TGTGCCAGCAGCCCGCGGGGTTTTGAAGAGACCCAGTACTTC. Its translation is CASSPRGFEETQYF.

The chain couples TRBV19 to TRBJ2-1, with a weak D call TRBD2 (6 bases). V was clipped by 2 bases and J by 2 bases, with 13 bases between them. The CDR3 is 16 amino acids. Looked up from germline, CDR1 is LNHDA and CDR2 is SQIVND (reference sequence). The CDR3 DNA sequence: TGTGCCAGTAGTATAACGGGGCTAGCGACCTACAATGAGCAGTTCTTC. The encoded protein is CASSITGLATYNEQFF.

The V call is TRBV6-5, the J call TRBJ2-3; 10 nucleotides align to TRBD1. Germline CDR1 is MNHEY and CDR2 is SVGAGI. CDR3 size: 15 residues. Germline trimming cut 6 bases from V and 1 base from J; bases unmatched to any gene: 4. CDR3: CASRKDRGGTDTQYF. CDR3 DNA sequence: TGTGCCAGCAGAAAGGACAGGGGGGGCACAGATACGCAGTATTTT.

This chain links TRBV15 with TRBJ1-5, with 9 nucleotides matching TRBD1. Germline V gene data show CDR1 as LNHNV and CDR2 as YYDKDF (reference sequence). The V gene end was trimmed by 8 bases and the J gene end by 0 bases; junction bases not matched to a gene: 2. This CDR3 contains 14 residues. The DNA of the CDR3 is TGTGCCACCGGGACAGGGAATAGCAATCAGCCCCAGCATTTT. Encoded protein: CATGTGNSNQPQHF. Full variable domain (remainder filled in from reference TRBV15 and TRBJ1-5): DAMVIQNPRYQVTQFGKPVTLSCSQTLNHNVMYWYQQKSSQAPKLLFHYYDKDFNNEADTPDNFQSRRPNTSFCFLDIRSPGLGDTAMYLCATGTGNSNQPQHFGDGTRLSIL.

V is TRBV18 and J is TRBJ1-5, with D possibly matching TRBD1 (6 bases). Germline assignment: CDR1 KGHSH and CDR2 LQKENI. The V end lost 3 bases, the J end lost 0 bases, and 15 bases lay between the germline ends. The CDR3 sequence is 17 residues long. The CDR3 DNA follows: TGTGCCAGCTCACCCTACAGGTCGGACAGTAGCAATCAGCCCCAGCATTTT. Its translation: CASSPYRSDSSNQPQHF.

The V and J genes are TRBV7-9 and TRBJ2-4; possible D gene TRBD1, 6 bases. The CDR3 totals 15 residues. Germline CDR1 SEHNR, CDR2 FQNEAQ (reference sequence). Deletions cut 5 bases from V and 2 bases from J, with 13 bases between. For the CDR3, the DNA is TGTGCCAGCAGCCTCTGGGACACCTCCAAAAACATTCAGTACTTC. This gives the protein CASSLWDTSKNIQYF.

V gene TRBV27 combines with J gene TRBJ2-7, with TRBD1 matching over 10 bases. Germline V gene lookup returns CDR1 MNHEY and CDR2 SMNVEV (reference sequence). V dropped 5 bases and J dropped 9; count of bases not matched to a gene: 7. The CDR3 has 13 residues. CDR3 sequence (DNA): TGTGCCAGCAGTCTGCAGACAGGGGGCGGGCAGTACTTC. Amino acid sequence: CASSLQTGGGQYF.

This clone came up once. The rearrangement links TRBV19 to TRBJ1-1; perhaps TRBD1 as D (6 bases). Germline CDR1 is LNHDA and CDR2 is SQIVND (reference sequence). V lost 5 bases, J lost 0 bases, and 10 bases lay in between. CDR3 length equals 14 residues. CDR3 protein: CASSDRQVNTEAFF. CDR3 DNA: TGTGCCAGTAGTGACCGACAGGTGAACACTGAAGCTTTCTTT.

CDR3 DNA: TGTGCCAGTAGTATACCACAGCGGCCGACGAGAGGCTCCTACAATGAGCAGTTCTTC. This encodes CASSIPQRPTRGSYNEQFF. V gene TRBV19 combines with J gene TRBJ2-1, with D possibly TRBD2 on 5 matching bases. The CDR3 totals 19 residues. V lost 2 bases, J lost 0 bases, and 20 bases lay in between. Germline V gene lookup returns CDR1 LNHDA and CDR2 SQIVND (reference sequence).

This sequence joins TRBV7-8 and TRBJ1-1; a weak D match, TRBD1 (5 bases). The V end lost 0 bases, the J end lost 3 bases, and 11 bases lay between the germline ends. Germline V gene data show CDR1 as SGHVS and CDR2 as FQNEAQ. The CDR3 contains 15 residues. The CDR3 DNA follows: TGTGCCAGCAGCTTAGCGCCAGGAGGGGACACTGAAGCTTTCTTT. Amino acids: CASSLAPGGDTEAFF.

This chain joins TRBV6-5 and TRBJ2-7, with TRBD2 matching over 7 bases. This CDR3 is built from 15 residues. With V trimmed by 5 bases and J by 2 bases, 9 bases remained unmatched. Germline-derived CDR1 and CDR2 are MNHEY and SVGAGI. The CDR3 sequence: CASSTPGEGTYEQYF. CDR3 bases: TGTGCCAGCAGTACCCCGGGGGAGGGAACCTACGAGCAGTACTTC.

The rearrangement uses TRBV11-3 and TRBJ2-3, with 9 positions matching TRBD2. The ends lost 2 bases at V and 4 bases at J; junction bases unmatched: 7. The CDR3 is made up of 16 amino acids. The germline CDR1 and CDR2 sequences are SGHNT and YENEEA. The CDR3 here is CASSLMSGGRADTQYF. In nucleotides, the CDR3 is TGTGCCAGCAGCTTAATGAGCGGGGGGCGGGCAGATACGCAGTATTTT.

This clone appeared a few times. The chain carries TRBV5-4 and TRBJ2-7, with D unresolved. Germline CDR1 reads SGHNT; CDR2 reads YYREEE (reference sequence). The CDR3 contains 14 residues. The V end was cut by 1 base, the J end by 1 base, with 9 bases between. The CDR3 is CASSLQVPSYEQYF. The CDR3 DNA sequence: TGTGCCAGCAGCTTGCAGGTGCCTTCCTACGAGCAGTACTTC.

This chain connects TRBV27 to TRBJ1-1, with TRBD1 identical over 7 bases. The V gene's germline CDR1 is MNHEY and CDR2 SMNVEV (reference sequence). Trimming cost V 5 bases and J 0 bases; bases outside gene matches: 6. This CDR3 has 15 amino acids. CDR3 bases: TGTGCCAGCAGTCGCTCGGACAGGATGAACACTGAAGCTTTCTTT. It yields the protein CASSRSDRMNTEAFF.

The rearrangement uses TRBV21-1 and TRBJ2-5; the D call of TRBD2 is as the table states it, not checked on the DNA. TRBV21-1 is given as a pseudogene. The CDR3 is 15 amino acids. The CDR3 region is CASSKQRRVAWTQYF. DNA for the CDR3: TGTGCCAGCAGCAAACAGCGAAGGGTAGCGTGGACCCAGTACTTC.

The chain combines TRBV6-1 with TRBJ1-3; the D is unclear. CDR3 length: 14 amino acids. Germline lookup yields CDR1 MNHNS and CDR2 SASEGT. V lost 1 base and J lost 1, with 5 bases in between. CDR3 protein: CASSEGRSGNTIYF. CDR3 coding DNA: TGTGCCAGCAGTGAAGGGAGGTCTGGAAACACCATATATTTT.

V and J are TRBV9 and TRBJ2-1; 12 nucleotides align to TRBD2. V lost 3 bases to trimming and J lost 8 bases; unmatched junction nucleotides: 12. Per the germline V gene, CDR1 is SGDLS and CDR2 is YYNGEE. CDR3 size: 17 residues. The CDR3 sequence: CASSANPGLAGSYEQFF. The CDR3 DNA reads TGTGCCAGCAGCGCCAATCCCGGACTAGCGGGATCCTATGAGCAGTTCTTC. Full variable domain (missing parts from reference TRBV9 and TRBJ2-1): DSGVTQTPKHLITATGQRVTLRCSPRSGDLSVYWYQQSLDQGLQFLIQYYNGEERAKGNILERFSAQQFPDLHSELNLSSLELGDSALYFCASSANPGLAGSYEQFFGPGTRLTVL.

The chain joins TRBV11-1 to TRBJ1-1; D remains unclear. The length of the CDR3 is 14 residues. Germline CDR1 and CDR2: SGHAT and FQDESV (reference sequence). The germline V and J ends were trimmed by 0 bases and 2 bases, with 7 bases remaining between them. The CDR3 DNA follows: TGTGCCAGCAGCTTAGCCGGGAAAAACACTGAAGCTTTCTTT. Translation gives CASSLAGKNTEAFF.

This chain connects TRBV27 to TRBJ2-1, with 9 positions matching TRBD2. The CDR3 is made up of 17 amino acids. Germline CDR1 reads MNHEY; CDR2 reads SMNVEV (reference sequence). V lost 8 bases to trimming and J lost 8 bases; unmatched junction nucleotides: 19. The CDR3 DNA follows: TGTGCCAGCTACACATGGGGGGCGGGGGGGCTGGGCTATGAGCAGTTCTTC. Amino acids: CASYTWGAGGLGYEQFF.

This chain uses TRBV2 with TRBJ2-2; 8 bases match TRBD1. Germline V gives CDR1 SNHLY, CDR2 FYNNEI. With 2 bases clipped from V and 3 bases from J, the junction kept 2 bases outside the gene matches. CDR3 length: 15 residues. In nucleotides, the CDR3 is TGTGCCAGCAGTGAACAGGGGGCAGACACCGGGGAGCTGTTTTTT. It yields the protein CASSEQGADTGELFF. The complete variable domain, with remaining parts taken from reference TRBV2 and TRBJ2-2, reads EPEVTQTPSHQVTQMGQEVILRCVPISNHLYFYWYRQILGQKVEFLVSFYNNEISEKSEIFDDQFSVERPDGSNFTLKIRSTKLEDSAMYFCASSEQGADTGELFFGEGSRLTVL.

This chain joins TRBV5-4 and TRBJ1-4; TRBD1 matches at 7 bases. There are 15 residues in the CDR3. Unmatched junction bases numbered 4, after V lost 0 bases and J lost 5 bases. CDR1 is SGHNT, CDR2 YYREEE, per germline (reference sequence). CDR3 nucleotide sequence: TGTGCCAGCAGCTTGGGGGCAGGGGGAAATGAAAAACTGTTTTTT. Amino acid sequence: CASSLGAGGNEKLFF.

The V call is TRBV5-1, the J call TRBJ1-4, with a weak D call TRBD1 (6 bases). The CDR3 runs 14 residues. Per germline, CDR1 SGHRS and CDR2 YFSETQ. The germline V and J ends were trimmed by 5 bases and 1 base, with 9 bases remaining between them. The CDR3, as DNA: TGCGCCAGCAGGCGGACAGAAACTAATGAAAAACTGTTTTTT. As protein: CASRRTETNEKLFF.